This T cell receptor (beta chain) was sequenced for a study of cytomegalovirus exposure and HLA in healthy donors. Study background: It was reported in a later analysis that the same platform had been used for the 120 or so validation repertoires as for the roughly 670 first-cohort repertoires. Study observations and caveats: The study listed about 150 cytomegalovirus-associated TCR beta chains. Among TCR sequences, most were rare, though some public TCRs appeared in many donors. Reported results showed that the classifier diagnosed cytomegalovirus status with high specificity and sensitivity.

Only in-frame clones appear in the TCRdb table, and some are missing; sequencing was by immunoSEQ multiplex PCR. The table lists about 170,000 clones, about 96% of them singletons. Regarding this clone: Its antigen is as yet unknown.

This clonotype was sampled from a woman under 30 in good health and CMV-seronegative. Sequences were obtained from PBMCs.

CDR3 bases: TGTGCCAGCAGCTTACTAGCGGGGGGGCCGGGCACAGATACGCAGTATTTT. Translation gives CASSLLAGGPGTDTQYF. This rearrangement joins TRBV7-2 to TRBJ2-3, with 12 bases fitting TRBD2. The CDR3 loop spans 17 amino acids. The germline V gene has CDR1 SGHTA and CDR2 FQGNSA. V was clipped by 2 bases and J by 1 base; unmatched bases: 4.